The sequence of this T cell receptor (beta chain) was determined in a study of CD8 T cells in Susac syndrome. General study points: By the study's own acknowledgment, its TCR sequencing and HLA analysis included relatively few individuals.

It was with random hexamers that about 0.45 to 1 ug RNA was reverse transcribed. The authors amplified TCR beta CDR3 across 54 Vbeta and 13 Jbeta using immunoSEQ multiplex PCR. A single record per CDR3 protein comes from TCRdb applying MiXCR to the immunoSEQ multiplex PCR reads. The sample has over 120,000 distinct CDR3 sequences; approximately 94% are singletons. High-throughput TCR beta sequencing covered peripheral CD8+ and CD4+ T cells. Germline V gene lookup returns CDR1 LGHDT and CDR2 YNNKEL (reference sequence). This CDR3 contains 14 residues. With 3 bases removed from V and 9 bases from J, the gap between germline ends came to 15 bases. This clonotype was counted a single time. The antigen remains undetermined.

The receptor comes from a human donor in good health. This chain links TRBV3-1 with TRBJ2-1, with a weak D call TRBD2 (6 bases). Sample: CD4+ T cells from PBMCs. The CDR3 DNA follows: TGTGCCAGCAGCCACGCGGGGACTCGGGGTGAGCAGTTCTTC. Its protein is CASSHAGTRGEQFF.